The source of this T cell receptor (beta chain) is a study of T cells in Graves' hyperthyroidism and ophthalmopathy. In germline, CDR1 is MGHDK, CDR2 SYGVNS. The CDR3 is 17 residues long. V shed 7 bases, J shed 1 base, and the junction held 10 bases outside the gene matches. This clonotype was detected many times. RNA transcripts provided the source from which TCR beta CDR3 regions were amplified. The HTBI primer set drove a first-round RT-PCR of the TCR CDR3. TCRdb re-derived calls from the multiplex PCR reads in MiXCR, one entry per CDR3 protein. The table has some 270,000 distinct CDR3 sequences, roughly 22% seen once.

V and J are TRBV25-1 and TRBJ2-2; the match to TRBD1 covers 9 bases. The source material was blood. The receptor's source is a woman aged 40 to 49 with Graves' ophthalmopathy. CDR3 bases: TGTGCCAGCATTTCCAGCCAGGGACAGGGGAACACCGGGGAGCTGTTTTTT. Its translation is CASISSQGQGNTGELFF.